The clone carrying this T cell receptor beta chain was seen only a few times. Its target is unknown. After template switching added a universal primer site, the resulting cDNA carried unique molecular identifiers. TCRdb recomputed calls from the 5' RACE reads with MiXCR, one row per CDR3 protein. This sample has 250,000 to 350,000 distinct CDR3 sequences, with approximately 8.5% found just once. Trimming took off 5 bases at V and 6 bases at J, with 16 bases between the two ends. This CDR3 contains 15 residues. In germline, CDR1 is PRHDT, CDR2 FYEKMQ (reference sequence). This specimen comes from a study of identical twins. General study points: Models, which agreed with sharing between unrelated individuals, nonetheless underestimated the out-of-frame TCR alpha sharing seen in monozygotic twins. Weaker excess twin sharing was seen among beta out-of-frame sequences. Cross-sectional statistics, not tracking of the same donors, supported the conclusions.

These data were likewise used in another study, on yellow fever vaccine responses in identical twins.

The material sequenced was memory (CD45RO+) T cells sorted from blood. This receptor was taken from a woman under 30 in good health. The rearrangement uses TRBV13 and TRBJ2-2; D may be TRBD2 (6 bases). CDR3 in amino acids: CASSRLWGVPGELFF. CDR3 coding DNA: TGTGCCAGCAGCCGCTTGTGGGGGGTCCCCGGGGAGCTGTTTTTT. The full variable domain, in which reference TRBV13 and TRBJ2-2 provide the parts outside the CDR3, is AAGVIQSPRHLIKEKRETATLKCYPIPRHDTVYWYQQGPGQDPQFLISFYEKMQSDKGSIPDRFSAQQFSDYHSELNMSSLELGDSALYFCASSRLWGVPGELFFGEGSRLTVL.